These T cell receptor beta chains were read from a single sample in a study of cytomegalovirus exposure and HLA in healthy donors. The protocol was immunoSEQ multiplex PCR, while the TCRdb copy is restricted to in-frame clones and leaves out a portion. This sample carries under 150,000 clones, roughly 92% of them seen once, and the ten largest clones take 0.69%. The specimen sequenced was PBMCs. These receptors came from a man between 18 and 29 years old in good health and CMV-seronegative. The CDR3 runs from the conserved cysteine through the conserved F or W. D genes are given only for firm matches. The size of a clone is reported for some rows only, either as once, few or many, or as a class for expanded clones.

J gene: TRBJ2-2
D gene: -
V gene: TRBV30
clone size: -
CDR3 protein: CAWSLFGELFF
CDR3 DNA: TGTGCCTGGAGCTTGTTCGGGGAGCTGTTTTTT

J gene: TRBJ1-5
D gene: -
V gene: TRBV19
clone size: few
CDR3 protein: CASSIQGRAIDQPQHF
CDR3 DNA: TGTGCCAGTAGTATCCAGGGTAGGGCGATCGATCAGCCCCAGCATTTT

J gene: TRBJ1-2
D gene: -
V gene: TRBV5-1
clone size: -
CDR3 protein: CASSSTIGGYTF
CDR3 DNA: TGCGCCAGCAGCTCCACAATCGGGGGCTACACCTTC

J gene: TRBJ2-3
D gene: TRBD1
V gene: TRBV27
clone size: -
CDR3 protein: CASRLGTGVVPDTQYF
CDR3 DNA: TGTGCCAGCAGGCTTGGGACAGGGGTTGTCCCAGATACGCAGTATTTT

J gene: TRBJ2-5
D gene: -
V gene: TRBV7-9
clone size: -
CDR3 protein: CASSRLDGETQYF
CDR3 DNA: TGTGCCAGCAGCCGACTAGACGGGGAGACCCAGTACTTC

J gene: TRBJ2-1
D gene: TRBD2
V gene: TRBV7-6
clone size: -
CDR3 protein: CASSPGPMAGGEREQFF
CDR3 DNA: TGTGCCAGCAGCCCAGGTCCGATGGCGGGGGGTGAGAGGGAGCAGTTCTTC

J gene: TRBJ1-5
D gene: -
V gene: TRBV10-2
clone size: once
CDR3 protein: CASTGGDQPQHF
CDR3 DNA: TGCGCCAGCACGGGAGGGGATCAGCCCCAGCATTTT

J gene: TRBJ2-1
D gene: -
V gene: TRBV4-3
clone size: -
CDR3 protein: CASSHYSGSNYNEQFF
CDR3 DNA: TGCGCCAGCAGCCACTACTCGGGGTCTAACTACAATGAGCAGTTCTTC

J gene: TRBJ2-1
D gene: TRBD2
V gene: TRBV7-2
clone size: -
CDR3 protein: CASSIQPPGAGGNEQFF
CDR3 DNA: TGTGCCAGCAGCATTCAACCGCCCGGGGCGGGAGGAAATGAGCAGTTCTTC

J gene: TRBJ1-2
D gene: TRBD1
V gene: TRBV11-2
clone size: -
CDR3 protein: CASSQGQAGSSSRGYTF
CDR3 DNA: TGTGCCAGCAGCCAAGGACAGGCAGGATCGAGTAGTAGGGGCTACACCTTC

J gene: TRBJ2-3
D gene: TRBD2
V gene: TRBV29-1
clone size: -
CDR3 protein: CSVEDRSGGDTQYF
CDR3 DNA: TGCAGCGTTGAAGATCGCAGCGGGGGGGATACGCAGTATTTT

J gene: TRBJ1-1
D gene: TRBD1
V gene: TRBV30
clone size: -
CDR3 protein: CAWSSYRGRIEAFF
CDR3 DNA: TGTGCCTGGAGTTCATACAGGGGCCGGATAGAAGCTTTCTTT

J gene: TRBJ2-5
D gene: TRBD2
V gene: TRBV18
clone size: -
CDR3 protein: CASSPLSSGGNLGTQYF
CDR3 DNA: TGTGCCAGCTCACCACTGTCAAGCGGGGGTAACCTTGGGACCCAGTACTTC

J gene: TRBJ2-1
D gene: -
V gene: TRBV6-5
clone size: -
CDR3 protein: CASSYSTRLGVNEQFF
CDR3 DNA: TGTGCCAGCAGTTACTCGACCCGCCTCGGAGTGAATGAGCAGTTCTTC

J gene: TRBJ1-2
D gene: -
V gene: TRBV5-6
clone size: few
CDR3 protein: CASSSLAFGSTYGYTF
CDR3 DNA: TGTGCCAGCAGCTCCTTGGCTTTTGGGAGCACCTATGGCTACACCTTC

J gene: TRBJ1-3
D gene: TRBD1
V gene: TRBV5-1
clone size: -
CDR3 protein: CASSLAHAGGAGGNTIYF
CDR3 DNA: TGCGCCAGCAGCCTGGCCCATGCAGGGGGCGCGGGTGGAAACACCATATATTTT

J gene: TRBJ2-4
D gene: TRBD2
V gene: TRBV7-8
clone size: once
CDR3 protein: CASSLSLGTSGRAKNIQYF
CDR3 DNA: TGTGCCAGCAGCTTAAGTTTGGGTACTAGCGGGAGAGCCAAAAACATTCAGTACTTC

J gene: TRBJ1-3
D gene: -
V gene: TRBV6-5
clone size: -
CDR3 protein: CASSDSGLLGNTIYF
CDR3 DNA: TGTGCCAGCAGTGACTCGGGGCTGTTAGGAAACACCATATATTTT

J gene: TRBJ1-1
D gene: -
V gene: TRBV7-9
clone size: -
CDR3 protein: CASSFQGGTEAFF
CDR3 DNA: TGTGCCAGCAGCTTCCAGGGAGGCACTGAAGCTTTCTTT

J gene: TRBJ2-2
D gene: TRBD2
V gene: TRBV25-1
clone size: many
CDR3 protein: CASSELAGDTGELFF
CDR3 DNA: TGTGCCAGCAGTGAACTAGCGGGGGACACCGGGGAGCTGTTTTTT

J gene: TRBJ1-3
D gene: -
V gene: TRBV9
clone size: -
CDR3 protein: CASSGGTLGGNTIYF
CDR3 DNA: TGTGCCAGCAGCGGTGGGACATTGGGGGGAAACACCATATATTTT

J gene: TRBJ2-3
D gene: TRBD2
V gene: TRBV7-9
clone size: -
CDR3 protein: CASRQTSGHFTDTQYF
CDR3 DNA: TGTGCCAGCAGACAAACTAGCGGCCACTTCACAGATACGCAGTATTTT

J gene: TRBJ1-3
D gene: -
V gene: TRBV5-4
clone size: -
CDR3 protein: CASSLAGLGNTIYF
CDR3 DNA: TGTGCCAGCAGCTTGGCAGGGCTTGGAAACACCATATATTTT

J gene: TRBJ2-2
D gene: -
V gene: TRBV18
clone size: once
CDR3 protein: CASSRQSTWELFF
CDR3 DNA: TGTGCCAGCTCACGACAGTCTACGTGGGAGCTGTTTTTT

J gene: TRBJ1-2
D gene: TRBD1
V gene: TRBV2
clone size: -
CDR3 protein: CASSADRGADYGYTF
CDR3 DNA: TGTGCCAGCAGTGCAGACAGGGGCGCGGACTATGGCTACACCTTC

J gene: TRBJ1-2
D gene: TRBD1
V gene: TRBV6-5
clone size: -
CDR3 protein: CASRIPGQGPHGYTF
CDR3 DNA: TGTGCCAGCAGGATCCCGGGACAGGGTCCCCATGGCTACACCTTC

J gene: TRBJ1-1
D gene: -
V gene: TRBV11-3
clone size: -
CDR3 protein: CASSVTANTEAFF
CDR3 DNA: TGTGCCAGCAGCGTGACAGCTAACACTGAAGCTTTCTTT

J gene: TRBJ1-3
D gene: -
V gene: TRBV5-1
clone size: -
CDR3 protein: CASSLRDSGNTIYF
CDR3 DNA: TGCGCCAGCAGCTTGCGCGACTCTGGAAACACCATATATTTT

J gene: TRBJ2-5
D gene: TRBD2
V gene: TRBV7-2
clone size: -
CDR3 protein: CASSLALGGRRETQYF
CDR3 DNA: TGTGCCAGCAGCTTAGCACTTGGCGGGAGGAGGGAGACCCAGTACTTC

J gene: TRBJ2-3
D gene: -
V gene: TRBV5-1
clone size: -
CDR3 protein: CASSLASASRDTQYF
CDR3 DNA: TGCGCCAGCAGCTTGGCCTCGGCTAGCCGGGATACGCAGTATTTT

J gene: TRBJ1-1
D gene: TRBD1
V gene: TRBV12-5
clone size: -
CDR3 protein: CASGQGGGYTEAFF
CDR3 DNA: TGTGCTAGTGGTCAAGGGGGCGGGTACACTGAAGCTTTCTTT

J gene: TRBJ1-1
D gene: -
V gene: TRBV25-1
clone size: -
CDR3 protein: CASSDARARGDTEAFF
CDR3 DNA: TGTGCCAGCAGTGACGCTAGGGCACGGGGGGACACTGAAGCTTTCTTT

J gene: TRBJ2-5
D gene: -
V gene: TRBV11-2
clone size: -
CDR3 protein: CASSLGQGGETQYF
CDR3 DNA: TGTGCCAGCAGCTTAGGGCAGGGTGGTGAGACCCAGTACTTC

J gene: TRBJ2-2
D gene: -
V gene: TRBV7-3
clone size: -
CDR3 protein: CASSLRAGTGELFF
CDR3 DNA: TGTGCCAGCAGCTTAAGGGCAGGGACCGGGGAGCTGTTTTTT

J gene: TRBJ2-3
D gene: TRBD2
V gene: TRBV9
clone size: once
CDR3 protein: CASSVWGEGGTDTQYF
CDR3 DNA: TGTGCCAGCAGCGTTTGGGGGGAGGGTGGCACAGATACGCAGTATTTT

J gene: TRBJ2-7
D gene: TRBD1
V gene: TRBV27
clone size: -
CDR3 protein: CASSLGTGYYEQYF
CDR3 DNA: TGTGCCAGCAGTTTAGGGACAGGTTATTACGAGCAGTACTTC

J gene: TRBJ1-1
D gene: -
V gene: TRBV19
clone size: few
CDR3 protein: CASSITGTQGEAFF
CDR3 DNA: TGTGCCAGTAGTATCACAGGGACGCAGGGGGAAGCTTTCTTT

J gene: TRBJ2-7
D gene: TRBD2
V gene: TRBV6-5
clone size: -
CDR3 protein: CASSYGAGVQYF
CDR3 DNA: TGTGCCAGCAGTTACGGGGCGGGAGTGCAGTACTTC

J gene: TRBJ1-1
D gene: -
V gene: TRBV5-1
clone size: -
CDR3 protein: CASSPLGNSGTEAFF
CDR3 DNA: TGCGCCAGCAGCCCATTGGGCAACAGCGGGACTGAAGCTTTCTTT

J gene: TRBJ2-7
D gene: TRBD2
V gene: TRBV7-9
clone size: -
CDR3 protein: CASSSRLAGRQTYEQYF
CDR3 DNA: TGTGCCAGCAGCTCACGATTAGCGGGAAGACAAACCTACGAGCAGTACTTC

J gene: TRBJ2-1
D gene: TRBD2
V gene: TRBV5-6
clone size: -
CDR3 protein: CASSLGLAGTTSYNEQFF
CDR3 DNA: TGTGCCAGCAGCCTCGGACTAGCGGGAACGACCTCCTACAATGAGCAGTTCTTC

J gene: TRBJ2-5
D gene: -
V gene: TRBV5-6
clone size: few
CDR3 protein: CASNGQRGGETQYF
CDR3 DNA: TGTGCCAGCAACGGACAGAGAGGCGGGGAGACCCAGTACTTC

J gene: TRBJ2-1
D gene: TRBD2
V gene: TRBV9
clone size: -
CDR3 protein: CASSARPGTSSRNEQFF
CDR3 DNA: TGTGCCAGCAGCGCCCGACCCGGGACTAGCAGCCGCAATGAGCAGTTCTTC

J gene: TRBJ2-5
D gene: -
V gene: TRBV5-3
clone size: -
CDR3 protein: CARSLDSERVGQETQYF
CDR3 DNA: TGTGCCAGAAGCTTGGATTCCGAGAGGGTAGGGCAAGAGACCCAGTACTTC

J gene: TRBJ2-7
D gene: -
V gene: TRBV4-2
clone size: -
CDR3 protein: CASSQDQGLSQYEQYF
CDR3 DNA: TGTGCCAGCAGCCAAGATCAGGGGCTAAGCCAATACGAGCAGTACTTC

J gene: TRBJ2-7
D gene: -
V gene: TRBV7-2
clone size: -
CDR3 protein: CASSPAGLEQYF
CDR3 DNA: TGTGCCAGCAGCCCTGCAGGGCTCGAGCAGTACTTC

J gene: TRBJ2-1
D gene: -
V gene: TRBV5-4
clone size: -
CDR3 protein: CASSLARQAILHNEQFF
CDR3 DNA: TGTGCCAGCAGCTTGGCTCGTCAGGCTATCCTTCACAATGAGCAGTTCTTC

J gene: TRBJ2-7
D gene: TRBD1
V gene: TRBV5-1
clone size: -
CDR3 protein: CASSPGQGAGYEQYF
CDR3 DNA: TGCGCCAGCAGCCCAGGACAGGGGGCCGGCTACGAGCAGTACTTC

J gene: TRBJ1-5
D gene: TRBD1
V gene: TRBV7-9
clone size: -
CDR3 protein: CASSFGQGAGQPQHF
CDR3 DNA: TGTGCCAGCAGCTTTGGGCAGGGGGCAGGACAGCCCCAGCATTTT

J gene: TRBJ2-2
D gene: TRBD1
V gene: TRBV5-1
clone size: once
CDR3 protein: CASSLVGGGTGELFF
CDR3 DNA: TGCGCCAGCAGCTTGGTAGGGGGCGGCACCGGGGAGCTGTTTTTT

J gene: TRBJ1-5
D gene: TRBD1
V gene: TRBV27
clone size: -
CDR3 protein: CASRRDRGLNQPQHF
CDR3 DNA: TGTGCCAGCAGGAGAGACAGGGGGCTTAATCAGCCCCAGCATTTT

J gene: TRBJ2-1
D gene: -
V gene: TRBV19
clone size: -
CDR3 protein: CASKSDMGSFNEQFF
CDR3 DNA: TGTGCCAGTAAGTCGGACATGGGGTCCTTCAATGAGCAGTTCTTC

J gene: TRBJ1-1
D gene: -
V gene: TRBV4-1
clone size: -
CDR3 protein: CASSQSSLRSGTEAFF
CDR3 DNA: TGCGCCAGCAGCCAAAGCTCACTCCGATCAGGGACTGAAGCTTTCTTT

J gene: TRBJ2-2
D gene: TRBD1
V gene: TRBV5-1
clone size: -
CDR3 protein: CASGQGGTGELFF
CDR3 DNA: TGCGCCAGCGGACAGGGTGGCACCGGGGAGCTGTTTTTT

J gene: TRBJ2-7
D gene: -
V gene: TRBV6-1
clone size: -
CDR3 protein: CASSEGGTEGEQYF
CDR3 DNA: TGTGCCAGCAGTGAAGGTGGGACGGAGGGGGAGCAGTACTTC

J gene: TRBJ2-2
D gene: -
V gene: TRBV9
clone size: -
CDR3 protein: CASSVGPGELFF
CDR3 DNA: TGTGCCAGCAGCGTAGGGCCCGGGGAGCTGTTTTTT

J gene: TRBJ1-1
D gene: -
V gene: TRBV11-2
clone size: -
CDR3 protein: CASSLAGFGTEAFF
CDR3 DNA: TGTGCCAGCAGCTTAGCAGGGTTTGGAACTGAAGCTTTCTTT

J gene: TRBJ2-5
D gene: -
V gene: TRBV21-1
clone size: -
CDR3 protein: CASSKRNFGIGRETQYF
CDR3 DNA: TGTGCCAGCAGCAAAAGGAACTTCGGGATTGGCCGGGAGACCCAGTACTTC

J gene: TRBJ2-3
D gene: -
V gene: TRBV30
clone size: -
CDR3 protein: CAWTVGADTQYF
CDR3 DNA: TGTGCCTGGACTGTAGGGGCAGATACGCAGTATTTT

J gene: TRBJ1-6
D gene: TRBD1
V gene: TRBV10-3
clone size: once
CDR3 protein: CAIGTGGYSPLHF
CDR3 DNA: TGTGCCATCGGTACAGGGGGATATTCACCCCTCCACTTT